This TCR beta chain originates from a study of identical twins. Template switching added a universal primer site; cDNA carried unique molecular identifiers. TCRdb itself ran the 5' RACE reads through MiXCR, one entry per CDR3 protein. This sample has 570,000 or so distinct CDR3 sequences, with roughly 9.9% found just once. General observations from the study: The abundant beta clonotypes from cord blood had fewer insertions, and memory repertoires had none of this. Among monozygotic twins, out-of-frame TCR alpha sharing exceeded what models predicted.

There are a few counts of this clonotype. The antigen is unknown. This same sample was also part of a study on yellow fever vaccine responses in identical twins.

The sequencing sample was made of PBMCs. The TCR was taken from a woman in her late teens or twenties in good health.

The CDR3 region has the DNA TGTGCCAGCAGCCAGACATCCCAGAGCTATGGCTACACCTTC. Its translation: CASSQTSQSYGYTF. The J gene is TRBJ1-2, the V gene TRBV7-2, with D uncertain. Trimming left V 5 bases short and J 4 bases short, with 14 bases between. The CDR3 runs to 14 residues. Per germline, CDR1 SGHTA and CDR2 FQGNSA.